This section outlines one T cell receptor (beta chain) sequence together with its context. This specimen comes from a study of Ad26.COV2.S vaccination and SARS-CoV-2 variants. Study details: The COV1001 Ad26.COV2.S trial arm included the donor.

TCRdb keeps only in-frame clones here, not all; method: immunoSEQ multiplex PCR. The table includes more than 300,000 clones, around 81% detected once. Specified treatment: around 19 received Ad26.COV2.S at low or high dose, single or two shots; about 5 received placebo; per-sample allocation not given. The study sampled participants on day 63 after the first vaccine or placebo injection. The donor was a Boston adult aged 18-55 years. Built on an Ad26 vector, the vaccine expressed Wuhan-strain SARS-CoV-2 spike. CDR1 is KGHSH and CDR2 is LQKENI in the germline V gene. The CDR3 is 13 residues long. Trimming left V 2 bases short and J 4 bases short, with 8 bases between.

This sequence was found in a person aged 18-65 years who received the Ad26.COV2.S COVID-19 vaccine or a placebo. The starting material was peripheral blood, obtained in a trial of Ad26.COV2.S vaccine versus placebo. The chain couples TRBV18 to TRBJ2-5; D gene ambiguous. This CDR3 is CASSPGWVETQYF. The CDR3 DNA sequence: TGTGCCAGCTCACCAGGGTGGGTAGAGACCCAGTACTTC.